The 21 T cell receptor beta chains in this list originate from one sample, sequenced in a study of shared clonotypes between healthy human individuals. Measured with immunoSEQ multiplex PCR; TCRdb has only the in-frame clones, and not every one. This table has roughly 2.1 million clones, about 92% appearing once. Naivety among CD8 cells was defined by CD45RO negativity and positive CCR7 selection, thereby excluding terminally differentiated effector memory CD45RA+ cells. Specimen: naive CD8+ T cells from PBMCs. All receptors derive from a young man in good health. Some clones in this sample may be carry-over from other donors' samples.

V and J are TRBV9 and TRBJ2-5; D possibly uses TRBD1 or TRBD2 (5 bases each). This CDR3 is built from 16 residues. The germline gives CDR1 SGDLS, CDR2 YYNGEE. V was shortened by 2 bases and J by 4 bases, with 18 bases between the two germline ends. The CDR3 DNA reads as TGTGCCAGCAGCGTGAACGTGGCGGGCCAGGGAGAGACCCAGTACTTC. This codes for CASSVNVAGQGETQYF.

The rearrangement links TRBV19 to TRBJ1-1; weak D call: TRBD1 (5 bases). The CDR3 runs to 14 residues. CDR1 is LNHDA, CDR2 SQIVND, per germline (reference sequence). The V gene lost 0 bases and the J gene lost 5 bases, with 10 bases spanning the gap. As DNA, the CDR3 is TGTGCCAGTAGTATAGATGGGGGAGGGACTGAAGCTTTCTTT. Residues: CASSIDGGGTEAFF. Full variable domain (outside the CDR3, taken from reference TRBV19 and TRBJ1-1): DGGITQSPKYLFRKEGQNVTLSCEQNLNHDAMYWYRQDPGQGLRLIYYSQIVNDFQKGDIAEGYSVSREKKESFPLTVTSAQKNPTAFYLCASSIDGGGTEAFFGQGTRLTVV.

J is TRBJ2-1 and V is TRBV7-8; D ambiguous. The CDR3 has 12 residues. CDR1 and CDR2 from the germline V gene are SGHVS and FQNEAQ. V lost 3 bases to trimming and J lost 11 bases, with 11 bases between them. The CDR3 DNA reads as TGTGCCAGCAGCTTTCTACCGGATAAGCAGTTCTTC. Amino acids: CASSFLPDKQFF.

Concerning this clone: Different DNA sequences within this sample yield the same CDR3. The chain carries TRBV7-9 and TRBJ2-7; possibly TRBD1 for D (5 bases). V was cut by 1 base and J by 3 bases, with 7 bases left in between. The CDR3 has 13 residues. CDR1 SEHNR and CDR2 FQNEAQ come from the germline V gene (reference sequence). CDR3 loop: CASSLGGLYEQYF. CDR3 DNA: TGTGCCAGCAGCTTAGGGGGCCTCTACGAGCAGTACTTC.

This chain joins TRBV28 and TRBJ2-2; possibly TRBD2 for D (5 bases). Germline CDR1 reads MDHEN; CDR2 reads SYDVKM. Trimming removed 6 bases at V and 5 bases at J, with 13 bases between. This CDR3 comprises 14 residues. CDR3 DNA: TGTGCCAGCAGAGCTAGCTCGGAAACCGGGGAGCTGTTTTTT. Translated, it gives CASRASSETGELFF. Drawing the rest from reference TRBV28 and TRBJ2-2, the complete variable domain is DVKVTQSSRYLVKRTGEKVFLECVQDMDHENMFWYRQDPGLGLRLIYFSYDVKMKEKGDIPEGYSVSREKKERFSLILESASTNQTSMYLCASRASSETGELFFGEGSRLTVL.

The chain is built from TRBV7-9 and TRBJ2-7; D might be TRBD2 (6 bases). The ends were cut back, 1 base at V and 5 bases at J, with 9 bases in the middle. The CDR3 spans 13 residues. The germline CDR1 and CDR2 sequences are SEHNR and FQNEAQ (reference sequence). The CDR3 here is CASSLVREHEQYF. The CDR3 DNA is TGTGCCAGCAGCTTAGTCCGGGAGCACGAGCAGTACTTC.

The chain recombines TRBV29-1 with TRBJ2-7, with TRBD2 matching over 8 bases. The ends lost 6 bases at V and 4 bases at J; junction bases unmatched: 8. Germline V CDR1 and CDR2: SQVTM, ANQGSEA. This CDR3 spans 13 amino acids. CDR3 amino acids: CSVRTSLLYEQYF. The CDR3 DNA follows: TGCAGCGTGAGGACTAGCTTGTTGTACGAGCAGTACTTC.

The chain uses TRBV14 and TRBJ1-1; D gene unclear. Germline-derived CDR1 and CDR2 are SGHDN and FVKESK. Trimming took 0 bases from V and 1 from J, leaving 15 bases between them. CDR3 length: 17 residues. The CDR3 here is CASSQDVRHRPNTEAFF. As DNA, the CDR3 is TGTGCCAGCAGCCAAGATGTGAGGCATCGCCCGAACACTGAAGCTTTCTTT.

Note on this clone: This sample includes further DNA sequences coding for the same CDR3. The chain recombines TRBV28 with TRBJ2-3; 7 nucleotides agree with TRBD1. CDR3 size: 15 residues. The germline V gene encodes CDR1 MDHEN and CDR2 SYDVKM. V trimming: 1 base; J trimming: 3 bases; junction bases outside the gene matches: 4. CDR3 sequence (DNA): TGTGCCAGCAGTTTATTGCCAGGGGGTACAGATACGCAGTATTTT. It yields the protein CASSLLPGGTDTQYF.

V gene TRBV29-1 combines with J gene TRBJ2-1, with D perhaps matching TRBD1 or TRBD2 (7 bases each). The CDR3 runs 11 residues. Trimming removed 7 bases from V and 6 bases from J, with 10 bases in between. Per the germline V gene, CDR1 is SQVTM and CDR2 is ANQGSEA. The CDR3 reads CSGEGANEQFF. CDR3 DNA sequence: TGCAGCGGGGAGGGGGCCAATGAGCAGTTCTTC.

This chain joins TRBV7-3 and TRBJ2-2, with a possible D match to TRBD1 (6 bases). The CDR3 is 16 amino acids. Germline values: CDR1 SGHTA, CDR2 FQGTGA. V was clipped by 1 base and J by 7 bases, with 16 bases between them. The CDR3 coding sequence is TGTGCCAGCAGCTTAATCTCGGCAGGGGTGTTCGGGGAGCTGTTTTTT. Translated, it gives CASSLISAGVFGELFF.

DNA of the CDR3: TGTGCCAGCGGCGTCTACGAGCAGTACTTC. This sequence encodes CASGVYEQYF. The chain joins TRBV6-4 to TRBJ2-7; D remains unclear. V dropped 8 bases and J dropped 3 bases, with 5 bases sitting between them. This CDR3 has 10 amino acids. Germline values: CDR1 MRHNA, CDR2 SNTAGT.

The genes are TRBV7-9 and TRBJ1-2; perhaps TRBD1 as D (5 bases). The CDR3 runs 14 residues. Per germline, CDR1 SEHNR and CDR2 FQNEAQ (reference sequence). V was pared by 0 bases and J by 5 bases, with 10 bases between. CDR3 region: CASSLAGAEYGYTF. The CDR3 DNA is TGTGCCAGCAGCTTAGCAGGGGCGGAGTATGGCTACACCTTC.

The CDR3 region has the DNA TGTGCCAGCAGTTTAGTAGGGGGTGGGGAGAACACTGAAGCTTTCTTT. Translated, it gives CASSLVGGGENTEAFF. The rearrangement joins TRBV28 to TRBJ1-1; weak D call: TRBD1 (6 bases). Between the trimmed V and J ends, which lost 2 bases and 1 base, there was a span of 14 bases. CDR1 is MDHEN and CDR2 is SYDVKM in the germline V gene. The CDR3 is 16 amino acids.

In this sample, this clone turned up once. V gene TRBV4-1 combines with J gene TRBJ2-5; TRBD1 or TRBD2 may be the D gene (5 bases each). The J call is doubtful: the DNA matches TRBJ2-7 better. The CDR3 consists of 15 residues. CDR1 and CDR2 (germline): MGHRA, YSYEKL. CDR3 residues: CASSQQDGASYEQYF. The CDR3, as DNA: TGCGCCAGCAGCCAACAAGACGGGGCCTCCTACGAGCAGTACTTC.

This clone was found a few times. The chain joins TRBV6-6 to TRBJ1-1; D is ambiguous. Looked up from germline, CDR1 is MNHNY and CDR2 is SVGAGI (reference sequence). Deletions cut 5 bases from V and 1 base from J, with 8 bases between. This CDR3 comprises 13 residues. The CDR3 here is CASSTRGNTEAFF. The DNA of the CDR3 is TGTGCCAGCAGTACTCGGGGGAACACTGAAGCTTTCTTT.

V usage is TRBV7-9 and J usage is TRBJ2-3; the D is unclear. This CDR3 has 13 residues. Per the germline V gene, CDR1 is SEHNR and CDR2 is FQNEAQ (reference sequence). Trimming took 2 bases from V and 4 from J, leaving 7 bases between them. The CDR3 sequence: CASSLSLADTQYF. The CDR3 nucleotides are TGTGCCAGCAGCTTATCACTCGCAGATACGCAGTATTTT.

The chain recombines TRBV11-2 with TRBJ2-7, with D perhaps TRBD2 (5 bases). Trimming removed 5 bases from V and 2 bases from J, with 10 bases in between. The length of the CDR3 is 13 residues. In germline, CDR1 is SGHAT, CDR2 FQNNGV. The CDR3 DNA follows: TGTGCCAGCAGCCCGGGATCAGCCTACGAGCAGTACTTC. This gives the protein CASSPGSAYEQYF.

This chain uses TRBV7-8 with TRBJ2-1, with 8 positions matching TRBD1. CDR1 is SGHVS and CDR2 is FQNEAQ in the germline V gene. The CDR3 covers 14 residues. V lost 5 bases, J lost 10 bases, and 10 bases stayed unmatched. CDR3 sequence: CASSPGQGAGEQFF. The CDR3 bases are TGTGCCAGCAGCCCAGGGCAGGGGGCGGGGGAGCAGTTCTTC.

Here the CDR3 reads CASSVGLAGGVEFF. The CDR3 coding sequence is TGTGCCAGCAGCGTAGGACTAGCGGGAGGTGTGGAGTTCTTC. J is TRBJ2-1 and V is TRBV9; the match to TRBD2 covers 13 bases. Losses at the gene ends were 0 bases for V and 14 bases for J; bases not matched to a gene: 5. Germline CDR1 is SGDLS and CDR2 is YYNGEE. The CDR3 is 14 residues long.

As concerns this clone: The same CDR3 is also encoded by other DNA sequences in this sample. The V and J genes are TRBV2 and TRBJ2-1; 15 nucleotides match TRBD2. CDR1 is SNHLY, CDR2 FYNNEI, per germline. The V and J ends lost 6 bases and 7 bases, in that order; junction bases with no gene match: 1. The CDR3 sequence is 14 residues long. In nucleotides, the CDR3 is TGTGCCAGCAGCGGACTAGCGGGAGGGAATGAGCAGTTCTTC. It is translated as CASSGLAGGNEQFF.